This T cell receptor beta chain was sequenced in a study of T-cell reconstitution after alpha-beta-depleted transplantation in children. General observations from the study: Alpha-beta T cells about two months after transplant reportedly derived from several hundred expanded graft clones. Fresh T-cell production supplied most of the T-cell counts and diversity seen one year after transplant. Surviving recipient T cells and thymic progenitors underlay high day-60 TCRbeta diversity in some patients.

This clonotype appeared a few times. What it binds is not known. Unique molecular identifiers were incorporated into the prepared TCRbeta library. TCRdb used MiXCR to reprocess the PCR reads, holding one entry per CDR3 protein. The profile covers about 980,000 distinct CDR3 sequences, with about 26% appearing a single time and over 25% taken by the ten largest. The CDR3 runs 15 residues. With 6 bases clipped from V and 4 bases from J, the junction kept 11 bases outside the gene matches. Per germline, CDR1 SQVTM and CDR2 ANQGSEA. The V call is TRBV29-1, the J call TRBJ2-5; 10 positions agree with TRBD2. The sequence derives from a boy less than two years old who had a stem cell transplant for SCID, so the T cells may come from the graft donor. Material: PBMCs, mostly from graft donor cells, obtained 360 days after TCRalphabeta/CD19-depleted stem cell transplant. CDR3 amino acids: CSVRRAGGPAETQYF. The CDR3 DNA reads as TGCAGCGTCCGCCGAGCGGGGGGGCCAGCAGAGACCCAGTACTTC.